The subject of this entry is one T cell receptor beta chain. Its antigen is unknown. Base qualities are missing; no much larger clone stands one base away. Inclusive of the bounding cysteine and phenylalanine, the CDR3 is 13 residues long. Only the CDR3 region is kept as DNA, spanning 39 bases read in frame from base 1. The germline V gene gives CDR1 as SGHVS and CDR2 as FQNEAQ. V is clipped by 3 bases and J by 7 bases, and the sequence between their germline boundaries is 10 bases long. This entry is derived from a study of blood T cells in healthy people across ages (dated by TCRdb to 2013 to 2016). General notes on the study: In model experiments, template switching captured roughly one uniquely barcoded TCR beta cDNA molecule for every two T cells. The study measured age-related changes in TCR beta repertoire diversity using deep sequencing normalized with unique cDNA molecular identifiers. The donors were split into four age groups: young (average roughly 15 years), middle-aged (around 37), aged (approximately 60) and long-lived (roughly 88). To avoid experimental bias, donors of different ages were spread randomly across the sequencing lanes. The study analyzed two additional independent replicas of 1 million unique cDNA reads from the same blood draw for two donors, one aged 18 to 30 and one aged 80 or older.

The approximately 39 donors, aged roughly 6 to 95 years, were systemically healthy Caucasian individuals from Russia. Around 10 milliliters of peripheral blood were drawn from each donor into EDTA-treated Vacutainer tubes. Ficoll-Paque density-gradient centrifugation was used to isolate PBMCs, with at least 7 million obtained per sample. Trizol reagent was used to extract total RNA from PBMCs, with at least 5 micrograms per sample. For every donor, an aliquot of PBMCs went through flow cytometry to measure the percentages of naive CD45RAhigh/CD27high T cells. Libraries were made using 5' RACE. The sequencer was an Illumina HiSeq 2500. A second PCR of roughly 6 to 11 cycles was run with a J-beta primer mix and a sample-barcoded 5' primer. Each TCR beta cDNA molecule received a unique molecular identifier from a template-switch 5' adaptor carrying 12 random nucleotides. Each sample yielded at least 3 million CDR3-containing paired-end reads. First-strand cDNA synthesis was performed from all RNA using the Mint cDNA synthesis kit, with priming by a TRBC-specific oligonucleotide. Following uracil-DNA glycosylase treatment, all cDNA underwent a first 18-cycle PCR with the universal primers M1SS and BC2_uni_R. On the study's bioinformatics: For normalization, 1 million high-quality reads, each with a distinct molecular identifier, were randomly selected from each sample. Instead of being binned into consensus sequences, reads with shared molecular identifiers were discarded. CDR3 identification, clonotype clustering and error correction used MiTCR with a Q25 quality threshold and the strictest error-elimination algorithm. Lower-bound total TCR beta diversity was estimated with a nonparametric unseen species model using Euler transformation. TCRdb passed the public sequencing reads through fastp at Q25 and MiXCR, retaining productive beta sequences. CDR3 protein sequences are deduplicated, and each keeps its most common genes and DNA. V and J calls and clone size were set by TCRdb, not the authors. Within this sample are about 2 million distinct CDR3 sequences, with about 50% of them counted one time only. Over 2% of the sample rests with the top ten.

Study-wide findings and limitations: A strong correlation was found between observed TCR beta diversity and the percentage of naive T cells measured by flow cytometry. Because the CMV infection status of the donors was unknown, age-related changes in expanded clonotypes may potentially have been confounded. Estimates of total diversity based on one million sequenced T cells were regarded as lower bounds and as underestimates. As age increased, observed TCR beta diversity per million T cells dropped in a roughly linear way, and a significant reduction was already evident by age 40. Compared with the aged group, the long-lived group had more naive CD4+ T cells, fewer expanded clones and increased TCR diversity, suggesting age selection. Conclusive comparison of naive and antigen-experienced compartments was prevented by the profiling of bulk unsorted PBMCs.

The V and J genes are TRBV7-8 and TRBJ1-5; the D gene is unclear. Material for sequencing was blood. This TCR was sampled from a woman in her forties in good health. The nucleotides are TGTGCCAGCAGCTTTGACAAGGGACAGCCCCAGCATTTT. This translates into CASSFDKGQPQHF. The CDR3 plus the reference TRBV7-8 and TRBJ1-5 genes for the other parts give the full variable domain: GAGVSQSPRYKVAKRGQDVALRCDPISGHVSLFWYQQALGQGPEFLTYFQNEAQLDKSGLPSDRFFAERPEGSVSTLKIQRTQQEDSAVYLCASSFDKGQPQHFGDGTRLSIL.